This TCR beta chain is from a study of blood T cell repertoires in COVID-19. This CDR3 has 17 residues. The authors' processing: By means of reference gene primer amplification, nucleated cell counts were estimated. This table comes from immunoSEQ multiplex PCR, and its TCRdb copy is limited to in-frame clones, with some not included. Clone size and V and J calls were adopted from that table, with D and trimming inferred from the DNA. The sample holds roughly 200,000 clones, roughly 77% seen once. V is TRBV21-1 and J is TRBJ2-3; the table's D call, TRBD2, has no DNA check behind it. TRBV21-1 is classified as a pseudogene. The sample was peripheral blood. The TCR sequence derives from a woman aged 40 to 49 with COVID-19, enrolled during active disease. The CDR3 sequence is CASSTPQKREGPDTQYF. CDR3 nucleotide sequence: TGTGCCAGCAGCACCCCACAAAAGCGGGAGGGCCCAGATACGCAGTATTTT.